This TCR beta chain was observed in a study of blood T cells in healthy people across ages. The authors ran a second PCR of roughly 7 to 11 cycles using a sample-barcoded 5' primer and a J-beta primer mix. Each of the samples gave a minimum of 2.5 million paired-end reads that contained CDR3. Using its own MiXCR run on the 5' RACE reads, TCRdb lists one record per CDR3 protein. The sample lists 850,000 to 1,300,000 distinct CDR3 sequences, 40% to 45% occurring once. This clonotype has a handful of counts. The clonotype was recovered from a woman in her sixties in good health. The sample consisted of blood.

CDR3 residues: CASSAATNEKLFF. The CDR3 DNA follows: TGTGCCAGCAGCGCCGCAACTAATGAAAAACTGTTTTTT. The chain joins TRBV9 to TRBJ1-4; unclear D gene. The germline V gene has CDR1 SGDLS and CDR2 YYNGEE. This CDR3 contains 13 residues. The V gene lost 3 bases and the J gene lost 0 bases, with 3 bases spanning the gap.